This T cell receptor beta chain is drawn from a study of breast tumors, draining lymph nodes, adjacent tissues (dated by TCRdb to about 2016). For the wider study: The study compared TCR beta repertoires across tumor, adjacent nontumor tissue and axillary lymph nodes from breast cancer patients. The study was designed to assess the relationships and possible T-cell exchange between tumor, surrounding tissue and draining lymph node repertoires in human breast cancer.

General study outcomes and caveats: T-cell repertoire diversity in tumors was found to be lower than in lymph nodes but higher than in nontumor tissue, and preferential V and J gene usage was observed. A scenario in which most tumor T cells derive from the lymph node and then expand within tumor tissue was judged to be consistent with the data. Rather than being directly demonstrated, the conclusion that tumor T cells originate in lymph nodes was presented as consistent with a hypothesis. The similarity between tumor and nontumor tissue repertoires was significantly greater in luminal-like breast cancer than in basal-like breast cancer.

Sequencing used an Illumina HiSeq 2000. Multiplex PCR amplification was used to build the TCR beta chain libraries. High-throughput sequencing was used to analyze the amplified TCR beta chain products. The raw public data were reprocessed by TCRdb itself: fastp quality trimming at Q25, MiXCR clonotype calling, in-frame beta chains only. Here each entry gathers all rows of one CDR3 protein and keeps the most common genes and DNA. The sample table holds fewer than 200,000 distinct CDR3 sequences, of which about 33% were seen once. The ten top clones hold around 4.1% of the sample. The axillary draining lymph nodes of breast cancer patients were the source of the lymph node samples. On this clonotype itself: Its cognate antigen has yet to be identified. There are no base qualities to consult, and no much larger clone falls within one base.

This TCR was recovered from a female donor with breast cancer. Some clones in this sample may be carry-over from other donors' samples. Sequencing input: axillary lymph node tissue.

For the CDR3, the sequence is CSARVGWGGGDTEAFF. At the DNA level, the sequence is TGCAGTGCTAGAGTGGGATGGGGGGGAGGGGACACTGAAGCTTTCTTT. The rearranged segments are TRBV20-1 and TRBJ1-1, and perhaps TRBD1 as D gene, on 5 matching bases. The CDR3 measures 16 amino acids from cysteine to phenylalanine. The only DNA kept is the CDR3, 48 bases in frame from the first base. The trim is 1 base for V and 3 bases for J, with a gap of 18 bases between the germline ends. The germline V gene (reference sequence) sets CDR1 to DFQATT and CDR2 to SNEGSKA.